The rows below give T cell receptor beta chains drawn from one sample of a study of blood T cell repertoires in COVID-19. Only in-frame clones appear in the TCRdb table, and some are missing; sequencing was by immunoSEQ multiplex PCR. Here the sample spans 160,000 or so clones, about four fifths being singletons. Sequenced input: peripheral blood. Receptor source: a man in his 60s with active or convalescent COVID-19. Each CDR3 is given with its conserved first and last residue. The D gene is left open where the match is weak. Expanded clones are given a class, and other clones once, few, many or no size at all.

V gene	D gene	J gene	clone size	CDR3 protein	CDR3 DNA
TRBV5-5	TRBD2	TRBJ2-4	-	CASSLYSTSGRNIQYF	TGTGCCAGCAGCTTGTACAGCACTAGCGGGAGAAACATTCAGTACTTC
TRBV19	-	TRBJ1-2	few	CASSPSASENYGYTF	TGTGCCAGTAGTCCCTCGGCCAGCGAGAACTATGGCTACACCTTC
TRBV5-1	-	TRBJ2-7	-	CASSLDRDYEQYF	TGCGCCAGCAGCTTGGACAGGGACTACGAGCAGTACTTC
TRBV12-3/TRBV12-4	-	TRBJ2-1	once	CASSSYNEQFF	TGTGCCAGCAGTTCATACAATGAGCAGTTCTTC
TRBV5-1	TRBD2	TRBJ2-3	-	CASSPKWTSGSTDTQYF	TGCGCCAGCAGCCCCAAATGGACTAGCGGGAGTACAGATACGCAGTATTTT
TRBV12-5	TRBD2	TRBJ2-1	-	CASGLSGGPYNEQFF	TGTGCTAGTGGTTTGAGCGGGGGACCGTACAATGAGCAGTTCTTC
TRBV6-2/TRBV6-3	TRBD1	TRBJ1-6	-	CASSYYRDSYNSPLHF	TGTGCCAGCAGTTACTACCGGGACAGCTATAATTCACCCCTCCACTTT
TRBV7-2	TRBD2	TRBJ2-3	-	CASSTGLGDTQYF	TGTGCCAGCAGCACGGGACTAGGGGATACGCAGTATTTT
TRBV6-5	TRBD2	TRBJ2-1	few	CASTTVGLAYNEQFF	TGTGCCAGCACCACCGTTGGACTAGCCTACAATGAGCAGTTCTTC
TRBV5-1	-	TRBJ2-3	-	CASSLAGMSDTQYF	TGCGCCAGCAGCTTGGCGGGAATGTCAGATACGCAGTATTTT
TRBV5-1	TRBD2	TRBJ2-5	-	CASSLRLAEQETQYF	TGCGCCAGCAGCTTGAGACTAGCGGAACAAGAGACCCAGTACTTC
TRBV6-4	TRBD2	TRBJ2-5	once	CASSERAGGQETQYF	TGTGCCAGCAGTGAAAGAGCGGGGGGCCAAGAGACCCAGTACTTC
TRBV25-1	TRBD1	TRBJ2-5	few	CASSDDRGGETQYF	TGTGCCAGCAGTGACGACAGGGGCGGGGAGACCCAGTACTTC
TRBV6-5	-	TRBJ1-3	-	CATKSGGSTGNTIYF	TGTGCCACCAAATCGGGGGGCTCGACGGGAAACACCATATATTTT